This entry is about one T cell receptor (beta chain). Germline V gives CDR1 DFQATT, CDR2 SNEGSKA (reference sequence). CDR3 size: 15 residues. The V and J ends lost 1 base and 5 bases, in that order; junction bases with no gene match: 6. TCRdb re-derived calls from the 5' RACE reads in MiXCR, one entry per CDR3 protein. Among some 450,000 distinct CDR3 sequences, 15% to 20% were seen once, and the ten largest hold around a fifth. The data were obtained in a study of T-cell memory formation after mild COVID-19. This clonotype was obtained from a man between 18 and 35 years old who had mild COVID-19 (a few samples of this study predate the infection). Cell type and time point are not known. Sequenced input: PBMCs or a T cell subset sorted from them (not recorded which). The V gene is TRBV20-1, the J gene TRBJ2-1; 9 nucleotides match TRBD2. The CDR3 region is CSARALAGTNNEQFF. In DNA, the CDR3 is TGCAGTGCTAGAGCTCTAGCGGGGACCAACAATGAGCAGTTCTTC.